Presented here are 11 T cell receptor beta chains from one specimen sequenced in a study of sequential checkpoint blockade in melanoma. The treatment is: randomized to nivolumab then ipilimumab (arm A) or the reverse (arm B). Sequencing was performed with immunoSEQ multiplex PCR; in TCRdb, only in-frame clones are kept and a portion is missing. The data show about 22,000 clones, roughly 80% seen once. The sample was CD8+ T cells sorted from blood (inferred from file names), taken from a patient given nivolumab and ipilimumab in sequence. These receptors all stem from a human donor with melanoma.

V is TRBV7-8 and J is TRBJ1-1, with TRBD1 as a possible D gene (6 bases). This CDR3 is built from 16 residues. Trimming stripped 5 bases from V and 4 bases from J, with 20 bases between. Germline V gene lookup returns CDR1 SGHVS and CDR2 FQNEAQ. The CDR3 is CASSVRVGARATEAFF. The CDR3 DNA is TGTGCCAGCAGCGTTAGGGTGGGGGCGCGGGCCACTGAAGCTTTCTTT.

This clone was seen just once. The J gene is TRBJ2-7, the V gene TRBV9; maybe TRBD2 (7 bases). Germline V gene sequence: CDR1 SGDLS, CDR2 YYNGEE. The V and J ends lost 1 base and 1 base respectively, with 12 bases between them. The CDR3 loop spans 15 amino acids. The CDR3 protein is CASSVSGGRSYEQYF. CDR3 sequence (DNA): TGTGCCAGCAGCGTATCCGGGGGGCGTTCCTACGAGCAGTACTTC.

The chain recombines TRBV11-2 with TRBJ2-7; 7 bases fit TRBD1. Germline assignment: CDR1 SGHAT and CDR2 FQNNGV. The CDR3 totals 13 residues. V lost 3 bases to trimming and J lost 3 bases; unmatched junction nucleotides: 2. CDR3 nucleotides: TGTGCCAGCAGCTTGGGACAGCTCTACGAGCAGTACTTC. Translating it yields CASSLGQLYEQYF. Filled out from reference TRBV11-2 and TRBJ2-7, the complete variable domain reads EAGVAQSPRYKIIEKRQSVAFWCNPISGHATLYWYQQILGQGPKLLIQFQNNGVVDDSQLPKDRFSAERLKGVDSTLKIQPAKLEDSAVYLCASSLGQLYEQYFGPGTRLTVT.

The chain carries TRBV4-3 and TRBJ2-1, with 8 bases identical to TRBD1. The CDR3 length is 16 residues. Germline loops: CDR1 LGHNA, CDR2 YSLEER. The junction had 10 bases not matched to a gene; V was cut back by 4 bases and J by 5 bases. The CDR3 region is CASSRIYRGVDNEQFF. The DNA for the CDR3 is TGCGCCAGCAGCCGGATTTACAGGGGGGTTGACAATGAGCAGTTCTTC.

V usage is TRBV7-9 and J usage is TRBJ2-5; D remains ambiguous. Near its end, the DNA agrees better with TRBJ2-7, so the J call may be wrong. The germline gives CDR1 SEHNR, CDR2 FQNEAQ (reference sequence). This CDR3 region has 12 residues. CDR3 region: CASSESVYEQYF. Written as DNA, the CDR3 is TGTGCCAGCAGCGAATCGGTCTACGAGCAGTACTTC.

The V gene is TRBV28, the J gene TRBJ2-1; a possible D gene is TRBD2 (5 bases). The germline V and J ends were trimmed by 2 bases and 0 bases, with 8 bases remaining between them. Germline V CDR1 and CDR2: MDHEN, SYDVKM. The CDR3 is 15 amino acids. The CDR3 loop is CASSLTGFSYNEQFF. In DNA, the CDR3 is TGTGCCAGCAGTTTAACGGGATTCTCCTACAATGAGCAGTTCTTC.

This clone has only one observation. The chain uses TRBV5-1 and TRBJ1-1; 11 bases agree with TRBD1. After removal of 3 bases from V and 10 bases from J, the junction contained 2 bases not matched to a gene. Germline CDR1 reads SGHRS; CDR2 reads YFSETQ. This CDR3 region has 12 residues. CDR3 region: CASSSDRGLAFF. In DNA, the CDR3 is TGCGCCAGCAGCTCGGACAGGGGGCTAGCTTTCTTT.

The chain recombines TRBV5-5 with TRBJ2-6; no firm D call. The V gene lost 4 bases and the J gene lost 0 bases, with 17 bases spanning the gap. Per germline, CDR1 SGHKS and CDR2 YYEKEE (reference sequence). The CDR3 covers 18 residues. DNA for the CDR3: TGTGCCAGCAGCCCGATCCCAGTACCCAGCTCTGGGGCCAACGTCCTGACTTTC. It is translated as CASSPIPVPSSGANVLTF.

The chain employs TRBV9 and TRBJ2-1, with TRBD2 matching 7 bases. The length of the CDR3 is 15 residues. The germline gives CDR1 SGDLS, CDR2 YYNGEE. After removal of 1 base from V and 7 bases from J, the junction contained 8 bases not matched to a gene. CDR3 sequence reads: CASSVYWEGWNEQFF. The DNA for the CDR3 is TGTGCCAGCAGCGTATACTGGGAGGGTTGGAATGAGCAGTTCTTC.

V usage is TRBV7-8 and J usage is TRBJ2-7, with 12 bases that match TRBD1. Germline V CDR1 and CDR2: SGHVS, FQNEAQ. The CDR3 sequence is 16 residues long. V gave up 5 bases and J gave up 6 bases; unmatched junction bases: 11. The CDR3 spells CASSPLEGQGAGEQYF. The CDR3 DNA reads TGTGCCAGCAGCCCCCTGGAGGGACAGGGGGCGGGCGAGCAGTACTTC.

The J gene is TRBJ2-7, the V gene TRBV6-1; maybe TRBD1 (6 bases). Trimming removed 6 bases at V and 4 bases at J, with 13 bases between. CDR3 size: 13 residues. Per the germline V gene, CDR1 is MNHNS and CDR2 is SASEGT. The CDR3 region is CASRAGQTYEQYF. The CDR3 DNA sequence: TGTGCCAGCAGAGCTGGACAGACATACGAGCAGTACTTC.